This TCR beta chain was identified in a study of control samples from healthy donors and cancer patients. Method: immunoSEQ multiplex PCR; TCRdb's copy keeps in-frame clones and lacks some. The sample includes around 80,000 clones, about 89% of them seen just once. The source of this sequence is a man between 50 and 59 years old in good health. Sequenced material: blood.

Written as DNA, the CDR3 is TGTGCCAGCAGCTTAGAGTGGGGATCGGATACGCAGTATTTT. Encoded protein: CASSLEWGSDTQYF. The V gene is TRBV7-2, the J gene TRBJ2-3; D is unclear. The CDR3 extends over 14 amino acids. The V end was cut by 1 base, the J end by 6 bases, with 11 bases between. Germline V gene sequence: CDR1 SGHTA, CDR2 FQGNSA.